A selection of T cell receptor beta chains follows, all from one sample in a study of blood T cell repertoires in COVID-19. The table came from immunoSEQ multiplex PCR; TCRdb's copy has only in-frame clones and leaves some out. The profile shows more than 250,000 clones, over 75% of them singletons. Sequencing input: PBMCs or T cells enriched from blood (not recorded which). These TCRs come from a man aged 25-45 years who had recovered from COVID-19. Each CDR3 is given with its conserved first and last residue. D genes are given only for firm matches. Clone size is stated in some rows and not others, as once, few, many or a class when expanded.

J gene | D gene | V gene | clone size | CDR3 protein | CDR3 DNA
TRBJ2-7 | TRBD1 | TRBV30 | - | CAWRKEYGTGNYEQYF | TGTGCCTGGAGAAAAGAGTACGGGACAGGGAACTACGAGCAGTACTTC
TRBJ2-7 | TRBD1 | TRBV6-5 | - | CASSRQGRYEQYF | TGTGCCAGCAGTAGACAGGGGAGATACGAGCAGTACTTC
TRBJ1-4 | TRBD1 | TRBV18 | - | CASSPRQGANEKLFF | TGTGCCAGCTCACCCCGACAGGGGGCTAATGAAAAACTGTTTTTT
TRBJ2-3 | TRBD1 | TRBV6-5 | - | CASGDRGFTQYF | TGTGCCAGCGGGGACAGGGGCTTCACGCAGTATTTT
TRBJ2-5 | - | TRBV3-1/TRBV3-2 | - | CASSQSGQLATQYF | TGTGCCAGCAGCCAAAGTGGACAGCTAGCGACCCAGTACTTC
TRBJ1-1 | - | TRBV6-5 | - | CASSYSWAGAGEAFF | TGTGCCAGCAGTTACTCTTGGGCGGGCGCCGGTGAAGCTTTCTTT
TRBJ2-7 | - | TRBV7-2 | - | CASSLGHPEQYF | TGTGCCAGCAGCTTAGGACACCCCGAGCAGTACTTC
TRBJ2-3 | - | TRBV5-1 | - | CASSVATDTQYF | TGCGCCAGCAGCGTAGCCACAGATACGCAGTATTTT
TRBJ2-7 | - | TRBV6-2/TRBV6-3 | - | CASSYFFIRSTSYEQYF | TGTGCCAGCAGTTATTTCTTTATACGGTCCACGTCCTACGAGCAGTACTTC
TRBJ2-1 | TRBD2 | TRBV9 | - | CASSVSGGNNEQFF | TGTGCCAGCAGCGTGAGCGGGGGGAACAATGAGCAGTTCTTC
TRBJ2-7 | - | TRBV7-2 | - | CASSLDRESEQYF | TGTGCCAGCAGCTTAGACAGGGAGAGCGAGCAGTACTTC
TRBJ1-2 | TRBD1 | TRBV7-9 | - | CASSSIGQAAHYGYTF | TGTGCCAGCTCTTCAATAGGACAGGCTGCACACTATGGCTACACCTTC
TRBJ2-2 | - | TRBV30 | - | CAWSVLGVNTGELFF | TGTGCCTGGAGTGTCCTCGGGGTCAACACCGGGGAGCTGTTTTTT
TRBJ1-5 | TRBD1 | TRBV5-1 | - | CASSLGEQGAGEQPQHF | TGCGCCAGCAGCTTGGGGGAACAGGGGGCAGGGGAACAGCCCCAGCATTTT
TRBJ2-5 | - | TRBV6-5 | - | CASRSGGSGETQYF | TGTGCCAGCAGATCTGGTGGCAGCGGGGAGACCCAGTACTTC
TRBJ1-4 | TRBD1 | TRBV7-6 | - | CASGPSDRGWEKLFF | TGTGCCAGCGGCCCCTCGGACAGGGGCTGGGAAAAACTGTTTTTT
TRBJ1-1 | - | TRBV4-3 | few | CASSQDQGAPEAFF | TGCGCCAGCAGCCAAGATCAGGGTGCCCCTGAAGCTTTCTTT
TRBJ1-6 | TRBD1 | TRBV19 | - | CASSVRDRDSPLHF | TGTGCCAGTAGCGTTCGGGACAGGGATTCACCCCTCCACTTT
TRBJ1-2 | - | TRBV6-1 | once | CASSEARVSGAANYGYTF | TGTGCCAGCAGTGAAGCGCGGGTGTCAGGGGCAGCTAACTATGGCTACACCTTC
TRBJ1-4 | TRBD1 | TRBV19 | - | CASSGTGGGSNEKLFF | TGTGCCAGTAGTGGAACAGGGGGAGGTTCCAATGAAAAACTGTTTTTT
TRBJ2-3 | - | TRBV5-1 | once | CASSPSGRDTDTQYF | TGCGCCAGCAGCCCGTCTGGTCGGGACACAGATACGCAGTATTTT
TRBJ2-6 | - | TRBV10-3 | once | CAISELQGSNTGANVLTF | TGTGCCATCAGTGAGCTACAGGGAAGTAATACTGGGGCCAACGTCCTGACTTTC
TRBJ1-6 | - | TRBV20-1 | once | CSASFYGQNNSPLHF | TGCAGTGCTAGTTTTTACGGACAGAATAATTCACCCCTCCACTTT
TRBJ1-2 | TRBD1 | TRBV5-8 | - | CASSLQGAGYYGYTF | TGTGCCAGCAGCTTGCAGGGGGCAGGATACTATGGCTACACCTTC
TRBJ2-2 | TRBD1 | TRBV10-3 | - | CAIRPDRVSNTGELFF | TGTGCCATCAGACCCGACAGGGTGAGTAACACCGGGGAGCTGTTTTTT
TRBJ2-1 | - | TRBV11-2 | - | CASSLGSGGNEQFF | TGTGCCAGCAGCTTGGGCTCTGGAGGAAATGAGCAGTTCTTC
TRBJ1-1 | TRBD1 | TRBV5-1 | - | CASRSDRGETEAFF | TGCGCCAGCAGAAGCGACAGGGGGGAAACTGAAGCTTTCTTT
TRBJ2-1 | - | TRBV9 | - | CASSVGIASSYNEQFF | TGTGCCAGCAGCGTAGGAATAGCCAGCTCCTACAATGAGCAGTTCTTC
TRBJ1-1 | - | TRBV19 | - | CASSSKSPGNTEAFF | TGTGCCAGTAGCTCGAAGAGCCCCGGGAACACTGAAGCTTTCTTT
TRBJ1-6 | - | TRBV11-3 | - | CASSLDENSPLHF | TGTGCCAGCAGCTTAGATGAGAATTCACCCCTCCACTTT
TRBJ1-5 | - | TRBV3-1/TRBV3-2 | - | CASSRGWSNQPQHF | TGTGCCAGCAGTCGCGGGTGGAGCAATCAGCCCCAGCATTTT
TRBJ2-7 | TRBD2 | TRBV9 | - | CASSVGLAGSYEQYF | TGTGCCAGCAGCGTTGGGCTAGCGGGGTCCTACGAGCAGTACTTC
TRBJ1-1 | - | TRBV5-1 | - | CASSLATEPNTEAFF | TGCGCCAGCAGCTTGGCCACAGAGCCGAACACTGAAGCTTTCTTT
TRBJ1-1 | TRBD1 | TRBV2 | - | CASSEARGGKRMNTEAFF | TGTGCCAGCAGTGAAGCTCGAGGGGGCAAAAGAATGAACACTGAAGCTTTCTTT
TRBJ2-1 | - | TRBV9 | - | CASSLTLREQFF | TGTGCCAGCAGTCTAACCCTCAGGGAGCAGTTCTTC
TRBJ1-1 | - | TRBV5-1 | - | CASSLYRGGNTEAFF | TGCGCCAGCAGCTTGTATCGAGGTGGGAACACTGAAGCTTTCTTT
TRBJ2-1 | TRBD2 | TRBV6-5 | - | CASSYELRGGFF | TGTGCCAGCAGTTACGAGTTGCGGGGGGGCTTCTTC
TRBJ2-7 | TRBD1 | TRBV7-2 | - | CASSRGTGGEQYF | TGTGCCAGCAGCCGAGGGACAGGCGGCGAGCAGTACTTC
TRBJ1-5 | TRBD1 | TRBV6-6 | - | CASSRGQGNFYSNQPQHF | TGTGCCAGCAGTCGGGGACAGGGGAACTTTTATAGCAATCAGCCCCAGCATTTT
TRBJ1-2 | TRBD1 | TRBV30 | - | CAWSVSSVGTVF | TGTGCCTGGAGTGTATCTTCTGTCGGGACAGTATTC
TRBJ1-2 | - | TRBV9 | once | CASREQDRMPYGYTF | TGTGCCAGCAGGGAACAAGACAGGATGCCCTATGGCTACACCTTC
TRBJ1-2 | TRBD1 | TRBV30 | - | CAWVQDRGYGYTF | TGTGCCTGGGTTCAGGACAGGGGCTATGGCTACACCTTC
TRBJ2-3 | - | TRBV30 | - | CAWGPEGNTQYF | TGTGCCTGGGGACCGGAGGGGAATACGCAGTATTTT